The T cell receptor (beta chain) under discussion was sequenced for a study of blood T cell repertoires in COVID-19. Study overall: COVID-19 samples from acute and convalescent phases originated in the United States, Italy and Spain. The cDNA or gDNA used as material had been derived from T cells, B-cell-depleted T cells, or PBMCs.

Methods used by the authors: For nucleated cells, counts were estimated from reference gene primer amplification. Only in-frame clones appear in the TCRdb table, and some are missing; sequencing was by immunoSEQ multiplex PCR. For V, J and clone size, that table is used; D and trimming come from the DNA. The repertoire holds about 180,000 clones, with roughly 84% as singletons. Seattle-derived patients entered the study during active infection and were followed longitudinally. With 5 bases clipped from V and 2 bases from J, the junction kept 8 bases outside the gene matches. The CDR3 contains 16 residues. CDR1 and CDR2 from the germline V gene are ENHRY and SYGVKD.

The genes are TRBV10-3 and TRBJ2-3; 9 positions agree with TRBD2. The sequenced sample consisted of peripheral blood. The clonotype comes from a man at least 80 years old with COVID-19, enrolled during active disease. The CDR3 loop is CAISPGVAGDTDTQYF. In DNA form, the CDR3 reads TGTGCCATCAGTCCCGGGGTAGCGGGGGACACAGATACGCAGTATTTT.